This TCR beta chain derives from a study of blood T cell repertoires in COVID-19. About the study: COVID-19 samples collected from the United States, Italy and Spain covered acute and convalescent phases.

Looked up from germline, CDR1 is LNHNV and CDR2 is YYDKDF (reference sequence). CDR3 size: 16 residues. V gave up 3 bases and J gave up 5 bases; unmatched junction bases: 13. Measured with immunoSEQ multiplex PCR; TCRdb has only the in-frame clones, and not every one. There are about 200,000 clones in the sample; around 87% occur only once, and 2% to 2.5% lies in the top ten. Clinical histories supplied by participants themselves formed the basis of cohort assignment. This TCR derives from a woman aged 30 to 39 who had recovered from COVID-19. Sequenced input: PBMCs or T cells enriched from blood (not recorded which). The gene calls are TRBV15 and TRBJ2-7; TRBD2 aligns across 7 bases. The CDR3 region is CATSSAMAGVDHEQYF. The CDR3 region has the DNA TGTGCCACCAGCAGCGCAATGGCGGGAGTGGACCACGAGCAGTACTTC.